This is a list of T cell receptor beta chains from one sample in a study of blood T cell repertoires in COVID-19. Generated by immunoSEQ multiplex PCR, the TCRdb table keeps only in-frame clones and is missing some. Of almost 250,000 clones detected, about 89% appear once; the ten largest clones hold 4.1%. The source material was PBMCs or T cells enriched from blood (not recorded which). The receptor set was obtained from a woman aged 25 to 39 who had recovered from COVID-19. CDR3s include the opening cysteine and the closing phenylalanine or tryptophan. Fields, in order: clone size, D gene, CDR3 length, J gene, V gene, CDR3 DNA, CDR3 protein. D genes are given only for firm matches. A row's size may be missing; if present it is once, few, many or a size class.

clone size: once; D gene: TRBD1; CDR3 length: 15; J gene: TRBJ2-3; V gene: TRBV7-2; CDR3 DNA: TGTGCCAGCAGCTTCGCTCAGGGGGCTCGAGATACGCAGTATTTT; CDR3 protein: CASSFAQGARDTQYF
clone size: NA; D gene: TRBD1; CDR3 length: 13; J gene: TRBJ1-1; V gene: TRBV19; CDR3 DNA: TGTGCCAGTAGTTTGACAGGGGGGACTGAAGCTTTCTTT; CDR3 protein: CASSLTGGTEAFF
clone size: NA; D gene: TRBD1; CDR3 length: 15; J gene: TRBJ2-3; V gene: TRBV7-7; CDR3 DNA: TGTGCTAGCAGCCCCGGGACAGGGATACCAGATACGCAGTATTTT; CDR3 protein: CASSPGTGIPDTQYF
clone size: NA; D gene: NA; CDR3 length: 13; J gene: TRBJ1-1; V gene: TRBV6-4; CDR3 DNA: TGTGCCAGCAGTGTCAAAACAGGGTCTGAAGCTTTCTTT; CDR3 protein: CASSVKTGSEAFF
clone size: NA; D gene: TRBD1; CDR3 length: 14; J gene: TRBJ2-7; V gene: TRBV4-3; CDR3 DNA: TGCGCCAGCAGCCCCGGGACAGGGGGTTACGAGCAGTACTTC; CDR3 protein: CASSPGTGGYEQYF
clone size: NA; D gene: NA; CDR3 length: 14; J gene: TRBJ2-5; V gene: TRBV6-2/TRBV6-3; CDR3 DNA: TGTGCCAGCAGTTACTTGCGCAGGGGAGAGACCCAGTACTTC; CDR3 protein: CASSYLRRGETQYF
clone size: NA; D gene: TRBD1; CDR3 length: 16; J gene: TRBJ1-1; V gene: TRBV7-3; CDR3 DNA: TGTGCCAGCAGCTTGCTACCGGGACAGCGGAACACTGAAGCTTTCTTT; CDR3 protein: CASSLLPGQRNTEAFF
clone size: NA; D gene: NA; CDR3 length: 13; J gene: TRBJ2-5; V gene: TRBV18; CDR3 DNA: TGTGCCAGCTCACCCCGGACACAAGAGACCCAGTACTTC; CDR3 protein: CASSPRTQETQYF
clone size: NA; D gene: TRBD2; CDR3 length: 17; J gene: TRBJ2-1; V gene: TRBV4-3; CDR3 DNA: TGCGCCAGCAGCCAAGATTTCGCTAGCGGGAGTAGTAATGAGCAGTTCTTC; CDR3 protein: CASSQDFASGSSNEQFF
clone size: NA; D gene: NA; CDR3 length: 13; J gene: TRBJ1-1; V gene: TRBV19; CDR3 DNA: TGTGCCAGCGCGTTCCGCATGAACACTGAAGCTTTCTTT; CDR3 protein: CASAFRMNTEAFF
clone size: NA; D gene: TRBD1; CDR3 length: 13; J gene: TRBJ1-5; V gene: TRBV24-1; CDR3 DNA: TGTGCCACCAGTGAGCGGACAGGGAAGCCCCAGCATTTT; CDR3 protein: CATSERTGKPQHF
clone size: NA; D gene: TRBD1; CDR3 length: 16; J gene: TRBJ2-3; V gene: TRBV19; CDR3 DNA: TGTGCCAGTAGTAAAACCGGGACAGGGCGCACAGATACGCAGTATTTT; CDR3 protein: CASSKTGTGRTDTQYF
clone size: NA; D gene: NA; CDR3 length: 11; J gene: TRBJ1-1; V gene: TRBV5-4; CDR3 DNA: TGTGCCAGCAGCTTCATGACTGAAGCTTTCTTT; CDR3 protein: CASSFMTEAFF
clone size: NA; D gene: TRBD2; CDR3 length: 16; J gene: TRBJ2-5; V gene: TRBV4-1; CDR3 DNA: TGCGCCAGCAGCCAAGCTTCGGGAGGGAATCAAGAGACCCAGTACTTC; CDR3 protein: CASSQASGGNQETQYF
clone size: NA; D gene: TRBD2; CDR3 length: 20; J gene: TRBJ2-2; V gene: TRBV11-3; CDR3 DNA: TGTGCCAGCAGCTCTTTGGGGCCTCACAGGACTAGCGGTAACACCGGGGAGCTGTTTTTT; CDR3 protein: CASSSLGPHRTSGNTGELFF
clone size: NA; D gene: NA; CDR3 length: 15; J gene: TRBJ1-4; V gene: TRBV7-2; CDR3 DNA: TGTGCCAGCAGCTTTAGGATGGGGGGAGGAGAAAAACTGTTTTTT; CDR3 protein: CASSFRMGGGEKLFF
clone size: NA; D gene: NA; CDR3 length: 14; J gene: TRBJ1-5; V gene: TRBV28; CDR3 DNA: TGTGCCAGCAGCTCCGTAGCGGGACGTCAGCCCCAGCATTTT; CDR3 protein: CASSSVAGRQPQHF
clone size: NA; D gene: NA; CDR3 length: 15; J gene: TRBJ1-2; V gene: TRBV18; CDR3 DNA: TGTGCCAGCTCACCTACATTTGGAGGGAACTATGGCTACACCTTC; CDR3 protein: CASSPTFGGNYGYTF
clone size: NA; D gene: NA; CDR3 length: 15; J gene: TRBJ1-5; V gene: TRBV19; CDR3 DNA: TGTGCCGGATCCTTGGGGGGAGGTGGCAATCAGCCCCAGCATTTT; CDR3 protein: CAGSLGGGGNQPQHF
clone size: NA; D gene: TRBD1; CDR3 length: 14; J gene: TRBJ2-7; V gene: TRBV7-9; CDR3 DNA: TGTGCCAGCAGCTACGGGACAGTTTCCTACGAGCAGTACTTC; CDR3 protein: CASSYGTVSYEQYF
clone size: NA; D gene: TRBD2; CDR3 length: 16; J gene: TRBJ2-3; V gene: TRBV5-1; CDR3 DNA: TGCGCCAGCAGCTCCCGACTAGCGGGAGCCACAGATACGCAGTATTTT; CDR3 protein: CASSSRLAGATDTQYF
clone size: NA; D gene: NA; CDR3 length: 16; J gene: TRBJ1-2; V gene: TRBV7-2; CDR3 DNA: TGTGCCAGCAGCTTAGACCCCGACACTAGAGGCTATGGCTACACCTTC; CDR3 protein: CASSLDPDTRGYGYTF
clone size: NA; D gene: TRBD2; CDR3 length: 15; J gene: TRBJ2-1; V gene: TRBV2; CDR3 DNA: TGTGCCAGCAGTGTGACTAGCCCTTCAAGCGGTGAGCAGTTCTTC; CDR3 protein: CASSVTSPSSGEQFF
clone size: once; D gene: NA; CDR3 length: 13; J gene: TRBJ2-3; V gene: TRBV11-1; CDR3 DNA: TGTGCCAGCAGCTTAACAGGCACAGATACGCAGTATTTT; CDR3 protein: CASSLTGTDTQYF
clone size: NA; D gene: NA; CDR3 length: 11; J gene: TRBJ1-2; V gene: TRBV24-1; CDR3 DNA: TGTGCCACCAGTCAGACATCTGGCTACACCTTC; CDR3 protein: CATSQTSGYTF
clone size: NA; D gene: NA; CDR3 length: 14; J gene: TRBJ1-1; V gene: TRBV28; CDR3 DNA: TGTGCCAGCAATTCGGGACTCCCGAACACTGAAGCTTTCTTT; CDR3 protein: CASNSGLPNTEAFF
clone size: NA; D gene: NA; CDR3 length: 12; J gene: TRBJ1-2; V gene: TRBV6-2/TRBV6-3; CDR3 DNA: TGTGCCAGCAGTTTCGCGGGAGGAGGCTACACCTTC; CDR3 protein: CASSFAGGGYTF
clone size: NA; D gene: NA; CDR3 length: 13; J gene: TRBJ1-1; V gene: TRBV3-1/TRBV3-2; CDR3 DNA: TGTGCCAGCACCCGGGGGGGAGACACTGAAGCTTTCTTT; CDR3 protein: CASTRGGDTEAFF
clone size: NA; D gene: NA; CDR3 length: 15; J gene: TRBJ1-4; V gene: TRBV19; CDR3 DNA: TGTGCCAGTAGTATGGGGGGGGCCTCATCTGAAAAACTGTTTTTT; CDR3 protein: CASSMGGASSEKLFF
clone size: once; D gene: TRBD2; CDR3 length: 15; J gene: TRBJ2-1; V gene: TRBV5-1; CDR3 DNA: TGCGCCAGCAGCAGGACTAGCGGCTCCTACAATGAGCAGTTCTTC; CDR3 protein: CASSRTSGSYNEQFF
clone size: NA; D gene: NA; CDR3 length: 11; J gene: TRBJ1-1; V gene: TRBV5-5; CDR3 DNA: TGTGCCAGCAGCTACATCACTGAAGCTTTCTTT; CDR3 protein: CASSYITEAFF
clone size: NA; D gene: NA; CDR3 length: 12; J gene: TRBJ1-6; V gene: TRBV6-5; CDR3 DNA: TGTGCCAGCAGTCAGGCCCGGTCACCCCTCCACTTT; CDR3 protein: CASSQARSPLHF
clone size: few; D gene: NA; CDR3 length: 15; J gene: TRBJ2-1; V gene: TRBV11-3; CDR3 DNA: TGTGCCAGCAGCTTAGACAGGGGCCCTTACAATGAGCAGTTCTTC; CDR3 protein: CASSLDRGPYNEQFF
clone size: NA; D gene: TRBD1; CDR3 length: 16; J gene: TRBJ2-7; V gene: TRBV28; CDR3 DNA: TGTGCCAGCAGTCTCCACCCCGGGACAGGACTCTACGAGCAGTACTTC; CDR3 protein: CASSLHPGTGLYEQYF
clone size: NA; D gene: NA; CDR3 length: 15; J gene: TRBJ2-7; V gene: TRBV2; CDR3 DNA: TGTGCCAGCAGTGACGGGGGTAGAAACTCCTACGAGCAGTACTTC; CDR3 protein: CASSDGGRNSYEQYF
clone size: NA; D gene: NA; CDR3 length: 12; J gene: TRBJ2-7; V gene: TRBV28; CDR3 DNA: TGTGCCAGCAGCAGGGCCGGTTACGAGCAGTACTTC; CDR3 protein: CASSRAGYEQYF
clone size: NA; D gene: NA; CDR3 length: 17; J gene: TRBJ1-2; V gene: TRBV6-1; CDR3 DNA: TGTGCCAGCAGTGAAAAGGTTGGCAACGCGCGGAACTATGGCTACACCTTC; CDR3 protein: CASSEKVGNARNYGYTF
clone size: NA; D gene: TRBD2; CDR3 length: 16; J gene: TRBJ2-1; V gene: TRBV28; CDR3 DNA: TGTGCCAGCAGCTCGAGCGGGAGCCCCTCCTACAATGAGCAGTTCTTC; CDR3 protein: CASSSSGSPSYNEQFF
clone size: NA; D gene: TRBD1; CDR3 length: 17; J gene: TRBJ1-5; V gene: TRBV7-9; CDR3 DNA: TGTGCCAGCAGCACAAGCCCTGCACAGGGGGAACTCAAGCCCCAGCATTTT; CDR3 protein: CASSTSPAQGELKPQHF
clone size: NA; D gene: NA; CDR3 length: 14; J gene: TRBJ2-2; V gene: TRBV19; CDR3 DNA: TGTGCCAGTAGTATCAGGGGTGTCACCGGGGAGCTGTTTTTT; CDR3 protein: CASSIRGVTGELFF
clone size: NA; D gene: NA; CDR3 length: 14; J gene: TRBJ2-5; V gene: TRBV7-9; CDR3 DNA: TGTGCCAGCAGCTTAGTTTTAGTCCAAGAGACCCAGTACTTC; CDR3 protein: CASSLVLVQETQYF
clone size: NA; D gene: NA; CDR3 length: 13; J gene: TRBJ1-4; V gene: TRBV7-9; CDR3 DNA: TGTGCCACACCTCGGGGTGAGGGTGAAAAACTGTTTTTT; CDR3 protein: CATPRGEGEKLFF
clone size: NA; D gene: TRBD1; CDR3 length: 16; J gene: TRBJ1-1; V gene: TRBV7-2; CDR3 DNA: TGTGCCAGCAGCACAACCGGGACAGGGCGGAACACTGAAGCTTTCTTT; CDR3 protein: CASSTTGTGRNTEAFF
clone size: NA; D gene: TRBD2; CDR3 length: 15; J gene: TRBJ2-7; V gene: TRBV7-6; CDR3 DNA: TGTGCCAGCAGCCCTAGCGGGGGCCTCTCCTACGAGCAGTACTTC; CDR3 protein: CASSPSGGLSYEQYF
clone size: NA; D gene: NA; CDR3 length: 12; J gene: TRBJ1-2; V gene: TRBV28; CDR3 DNA: TGTGCCAGCAGTCCTCAGAACTATGGCTACACCTTC; CDR3 protein: CASSPQNYGYTF
clone size: NA; D gene: NA; CDR3 length: 14; J gene: TRBJ2-2; V gene: TRBV6-1; CDR3 DNA: TGTGCCAGCAGTCCCCAGACAGTCACCGGGGAGCTGTTTTTT; CDR3 protein: CASSPQTVTGELFF
clone size: NA; D gene: NA; CDR3 length: 16; J gene: TRBJ2-6; V gene: TRBV28; CDR3 DNA: TGTGCCAGCGGCGTCTTAGGGGGCTCTGGGGCCAACGTCCTGACTTTC; CDR3 protein: CASGVLGGSGANVLTF
clone size: NA; D gene: NA; CDR3 length: 13; J gene: TRBJ2-2; V gene: TRBV20-1; CDR3 DNA: TGCAGTGCTAGTTTCGTAAACACCGGGGAGCTGTTTTTT; CDR3 protein: CSASFVNTGELFF
clone size: NA; D gene: NA; CDR3 length: 11; J gene: TRBJ2-1; V gene: TRBV11-3; CDR3 DNA: TGTGCCAGCAGCTTTCGGGGGGAGCAGTTCTTC; CDR3 protein: CASSFRGEQFF
clone size: NA; D gene: NA; CDR3 length: 14; J gene: TRBJ1-5; V gene: TRBV5-6; CDR3 DNA: TGTGCCAGCAGCTTGGCCGGGGGGTATCAGCCCCAGCATTTT; CDR3 protein: CASSLAGGYQPQHF
clone size: NA; D gene: NA; CDR3 length: 16; J gene: TRBJ1-4; V gene: TRBV4-3; CDR3 DNA: TGCGCCAGCAGTCGAACACAGTTCGCAACTAATGAAAAACTGTTTTTT; CDR3 protein: CASSRTQFATNEKLFF
clone size: NA; D gene: NA; CDR3 length: 13; J gene: TRBJ1-2; V gene: TRBV4-3; CDR3 DNA: TGCGCCAGCAGCCCCGGGACTTATGAAGGCTACACCTTC; CDR3 protein: CASSPGTYEGYTF
clone size: NA; D gene: TRBD1; CDR3 length: 15; J gene: TRBJ1-4; V gene: TRBV7-2; CDR3 DNA: TGTGCCAGCAGCCCAGGGGGACAGGGTGGGGAAAAACTGTTTTTT; CDR3 protein: CASSPGGQGGEKLFF